These T cell receptor beta chains were read from a single sample in a study of cytomegalovirus exposure and HLA in healthy donors. This table comes from immunoSEQ multiplex PCR, and its TCRdb copy is limited to in-frame clones, with some not included. The table lists about 140,000 clones, around 73% of them singletons. The sequencing sample was made of PBMCs. Every receptor here comes from a female donor in good health and CMV-seronegative. Each CDR3 is given with its conserved first and last residue. The D gene is left open where the match is weak. Some rows have no size entry. The others give once, few or many, or a class for an expanded clone.

clone_size,d_call,v_call,j_call,cdr3_nt,cdr3_aa
NA,NA,TRBV1,TRBJ1-3,TGCACCAGCAGCCGACTAAACAGGGGGCAAAATCAGGGTGGAAACACCATATATTTT,CTSSRLNRGQNQGGNTIYF
NA,NA,TRBV30,TRBJ1-3,TGTGCCTGGAGCGCCGGCCAGGGAATATCCGGAAACACCATATATTTT,CAWSAGQGISGNTIYF
NA,NA,TRBV19,TRBJ2-2,TGTGCCAGTAGTGTCAGGACTCTGAACACCGGGGAGCTGTTTTTT,CASSVRTLNTGELFF
NA,NA,TRBV2,TRBJ2-7,TGTGCCAGCAGTGAAATGAGGCAAGGGGTCGAGCAGTACTTC,CASSEMRQGVEQYF
NA,NA,TRBV7-8,TRBJ1-2,TGTGCCAGCAGCTTAGTCGGGGGAAACAACTATGGCTACCCCTTC,CASSLVGGNNYGYPF
NA,TRBD2,TRBV7-9,TRBJ2-7,TGTGCCAGCAGCTCTTCGGGACTAGCGGGCGAGCAGTACTTC,CASSSSGLAGEQYF
few,NA,TRBV5-5,TRBJ2-7,TGTGCCAGCAGCCCCTGGGGGGACAGAACCTCCTACGAGCAGTACTTC,CASSPWGDRTSYEQYF
NA,NA,TRBV5-4,TRBJ2-2,TGTGCCAGCAGCTTGGAAGTCGCGGGGTTTACCGGGGAGCTGTTTTTT,CASSLEVAGFTGELFF
NA,NA,TRBV6-6,TRBJ1-5,TGTGCCAGCAGCTACCTACCTCGTCGTCAGCCCCAGCATTTT,CASSYLPRRQPQHF
NA,NA,TRBV5-1,TRBJ2-7,TGCGCCAGCGCAGGGCCCGGAGATCTCTACGAGCAGTACTTC,CASAGPGDLYEQYF
once,TRBD1,TRBV7-8,TRBJ1-1,TGTGCCAGCAGCAGGGGACAGACTCACACTGAAGCTTTCTTT,CASSRGQTHTEAFF
NA,NA,TRBV6-6,TRBJ1-1,TGTGCCAGCAGTTACTCGAGGGACATCGGTGAAGCTTTCTTT,CASSYSRDIGEAFF
NA,NA,TRBV4-1,TRBJ1-1,TGCGCCAGCGGGATTTTCGGGGCTGAAGCTTTCTTT,CASGIFGAEAFF
few,TRBD1,TRBV28,TRBJ1-5,TGTGCCAGCAAAGAACAGGGGGCGCTCGTTCAGCCCCAGCATTTT,CASKEQGALVQPQHF
NA,TRBD1,TRBV19,TRBJ1-1,TGTGCCAGTAGTTATCCCGCGGGGACAGGGGGAAGTGAAGCTTTCTTT,CASSYPAGTGGSEAFF
NA,NA,TRBV19,TRBJ2-1,TGTGCCAGTAGTATCCAGGTCGGCGAGCAGTTCTTC,CASSIQVGEQFF
NA,TRBD2,TRBV28,TRBJ2-1,TGTGCCAGCAGTTCTTCAGGACTAGGAGGGAATGAGCAGTTCTTC,CASSSSGLGGNEQFF
few,NA,TRBV6-5,TRBJ1-6,TGTGCCAGCAGTCAGGGCGGGGATTCACCCCTCCACTTT,CASSQGGDSPLHF
NA,TRBD2,TRBV6-5,TRBJ2-7,TGTGCCAGCAGCCCTCGGACTAGCGATAAATACGAGCAGTACTTC,CASSPRTSDKYEQYF
NA,NA,TRBV6-5,TRBJ2-5,TGTGCCAGCAGTTACTCGGGCCTGCAGGCGACCCAGTACTTC,CASSYSGLQATQYF
NA,NA,TRBV7-2,TRBJ2-7,TGTGCCAGCAGCTTAGAAGGGGGATCTTTCTACGAGCAGTACTTC,CASSLEGGSFYEQYF
NA,NA,TRBV28,TRBJ2-1,TGTGCCAGCAGTCTTACCAACCCTAGGGAGCAGTTCTTC,CASSLTNPREQFF
NA,TRBD1,TRBV4-2,TRBJ2-7,TGTGCCAGCAGCCATGGACAGGAATTCTCCTACGAGCAGTACTTC,CASSHGQEFSYEQYF
once,NA,TRBV21-1,TRBJ2-7,TGTGCCAGCAGCCCCGTCACCACAGGGGGCAGGTACTACGATCGATACGAGCAGTACTTC,CASSPVTTGGRYYDRYEQYF
NA,NA,TRBV1,TRBJ2-5,TGCACCAGCAGCCAACCGAACGAGGGGACTAGCGGGGAGGGGTACCAAGAGACCCAGTACTTC,CTSSQPNEGTSGEGYQETQYF
NA,TRBD1,TRBV4-1,TRBJ2-1,TGCGCCAGCAGCCAAGGACAGGGATGGGACAATGAGCAGTTCTTC,CASSQGQGWDNEQFF